Presented here are 24 T cell receptor beta chains from one specimen sequenced in a study of tumor and adjacent non-tumor tissue in lung cancer. Three rounds of nested PCR, following a modified ARM-PCR protocol, produced the TCRbeta library. Via MiXCR, TCRdb re-called the multiplex PCR reads, giving one row per CDR3 protein. The table lists about 200,000 distinct CDR3 sequences, roughly 70% of them singletons. This sample's RNA came from whole unsorted tissue. The sequencing input was lung tumor tissue. These receptor sequences come from a man in his fifties or sixties with non-small cell lung cancer.

This clonotype was observed a handful of times. A read error is possible here, since a much larger clone lies one base away. The CDR3 does not close with the conserved phenylalanine or tryptophan, likely indicating a read error. The genes are TRBV11-2 and TRBJ2-3; D might be TRBD2 (5 bases). The CDR3 consists of 16 residues. CDR1 is SGHAT, CDR2 FQNNGV, per germline. V was cut by 5 bases and J by 6 bases, with 21 bases left in between. CDR3: CASSPAQMLAPDTQYS. The CDR3 DNA sequence: TGTGCCAGCAGCCCCGCACAAATGCTAGCTCCGGATACGCAGTATTCT.

As regards this clonotype: A read error may be the cause here, since a much bigger clone is one base away. Lacking the conserved final phenylalanine or tryptophan, this CDR3 likely reflects a read error. The limits of the CDR3 on the DNA are not certain, so only TCRdb's listed CDR3 is given. CDR3 protein: CSARDGSGYV. This chain uses TRBV20-1 with TRBJ2-4. The CDR3 is 10 residues long, ends included. Germline V CDR1 and CDR2: DFQATT, SNEGSKA (reference sequence).

As for this clonotype: Given the absence of the conserved phenylalanine or tryptophan at the CDR3 end, a read error is likely. The rearrangement uses TRBV29-1 and TRBJ2-1, with TRBD2 identical over 10 bases. The CDR3 is made up of 13 amino acids. Germline lookup yields CDR1 SQVTM and CDR2 ANQGSEA. The CDR3 coding sequence is TGCATCGTTGACGGGACTAGCGCTAATGAGCAGTTCTCC. It encodes CIVDGTSANEQFS.

For this clonotype: Compared with germline, one end of the junction differs, possibly owing to a read error. The chain couples TRBV5-4 to TRBJ1-1; D is perhaps TRBD1 (5 bases). CDR1 and CDR2 (germline): SGHNT, YYREEE (reference sequence). The CDR3 extends over 15 amino acids. The CDR3 is CVSSARQPVITEASF. The CDR3 nucleotides are TGTGTCAGCAGTGCCCGACAGCCTGTTATCACTGAAGCTTCCTTT.

A note on this clonotype: This could be a read error, since a much larger clone is one nucleotide away. The chain employs TRBV12-3 or TRBV12-4 and TRBJ2-2; 12 bases agree with TRBD1. V trimming: 8 bases; J trimming: 2 bases; junction bases outside the gene matches: 9. The CDR3 contains 17 residues. The CDR3 DNA follows: TGTGCCAGCGGAGATACCGGGACAGGGGGCAACACCGGGGAGCTGTTTTTT. It translates to CASGDTGTGGNTGELFF.

The genes are TRBV6-1 and TRBJ2-4; D not resolved. Germline V gives CDR1 MNHNS, CDR2 SASEGT. CDR3 length: 13 amino acids. Deletions cut 7 bases from V and 9 bases from J, with 16 bases between. The CDR3: CASTEANSAIQYF. In DNA, the CDR3 is TGTGCCAGCACCGAAGCCAATAGTGCCATTCAGTACTTC.

In the case of this clonotype: The junction departs from germline at one end; a sequencing error may be responsible. The V gene is TRBV5-4, the J gene TRBJ2-1; D is unclear. The germline gives CDR1 SGHNT, CDR2 YYREEE (reference sequence). The length of the CDR3 is 16 residues. CDR3 nucleotides: TGTGCCAACAGCTCCCGGATCCTGAGCTCCTACAATGAGCAGTTCTTC. Protein: CANSSRILSSYNEQFF. Based on the CDR3 plus reference TRBV5-4 and TRBJ2-1, the full variable domain is ETGVTQSPTHLIKTRGQQVTLRCSSQSGHNTVSWYQQALGQGPQFIFQYYREEENGRGNFPPRFSGLQFPNYSSELNVNALELDDSALYLCANSSRILSSYNEQFFGPGTRLTVL.

About this clonotype: Because it lacks the conserved phenylalanine or tryptophan at the end, this CDR3 is likely a read error. The V gene is TRBV4-2, the J gene TRBJ2-5; perhaps D is TRBD1 or TRBD2 (6 bases each). CDR1 and CDR2 (germline): LGHNA, YNFKEQ. The CDR3 is 16 residues long. The CDR3 protein is CTSSQTTGRSQETQYL. The CDR3 DNA follows: TGTACCAGCAGCCAAACTACAGGGAGGTCCCAAGAGACCCAGTACTTA.

This clonotype was seen a single time. A much bigger clone sits one base away, suggesting this may be a read error. The V and J genes are TRBV6-2 or TRBV6-3 and TRBJ2-2; 14 bases match TRBD2. The CDR3 loop spans 16 amino acids. Germline CDR1 MNHEY, CDR2 SVGEGT. CDR3 coding DNA: TGTACCAGCAGCCGCGGGACTAGCGGGAGAACAGGGGAGCTGTTTTTT. Translating gives CTSSRGTSGRTGELFF.

Concerning this clonotype itself: One junction end disagrees with the germline gene, perhaps due to a read error. CDR3 protein: CACSSPGHSYNEQFF. CDR3 DNA: TGTGCCTGCAGCTCTCCGGGACATTCCTACAATGAGCAATTCTTC. This chain joins TRBV7-8 and TRBJ2-1; TRBD1 is a possible D gene (6 bases). The germline CDR1 and CDR2 sequences are SGHVS and FQNEAQ. The CDR3 extends over 15 amino acids.

A word on this clonotype: At one boundary the junction diverges from the germline segment, which might be a read error. V gene TRBV11-2 combines with J gene TRBJ1-2, with no clear D. The CDR3 is 13 amino acids. Germline V CDR1 and CDR2: SGHAT, FQNNGV. CDR3 DNA: TGTGCCTGCAGCTTAGGATGGGAGGATGGTTACACCTTC. It translates to CACSLGWEDGYTF.

Comments on this clonotype: Possible read error: a much larger clone is one base away. This chain joins TRBV5-6 and TRBJ2-7; a weak D match, TRBD2 (6 bases). The CDR3 is made up of 15 amino acids. V lost 1 base, J lost 3 bases, and 14 bases lay in between. Germline assignment: CDR1 SGHDT and CDR2 YYEEEE. CDR3 amino acids: CASSLYNGSVYEQYF. The CDR3 bases are TGTGCCAGCAGCTTGTACAACGGGAGTGTCTACGAGCAGTACTTC.

This clonotype was detected ten times or more. The rearrangement links TRBV6-5 to TRBJ1-2, with 11 bases fitting TRBD1. Germline trimming cut 6 bases from V and 8 bases from J; bases unmatched to any gene: 8. Germline values: CDR1 MNHEY, CDR2 SVGAGI. The CDR3 runs 14 residues. Here the CDR3 reads CASRRTGGAEGYTF. Here the CDR3 DNA reads TGTGCCAGCAGGAGGACAGGGGGCGCGGAGGGCTACACCTTC.

The CDR3 DNA sequence: TGTGCCAGCAGTGGATATAGGGACCTTGAAGCTTTCTTT. It translates to CASSGYRDLEAFF. This chain joins TRBV6-1 and TRBJ1-1; perhaps TRBD1 as D (5 bases). Trimming took 4 bases from V and 7 from J, leaving 13 bases between them. Germline V gene data show CDR1 as MNHNS and CDR2 as SASEGT. The CDR3 spans 13 residues.

Remarks on this clonotype: The junction does not match germline at one end; this may be a read error. The chain joins TRBV6-5 to TRBJ1-5; tentative D call: TRBD1 (5 bases). CDR1 and CDR2 from the germline V gene are MNHEY and SVGAGI. This CDR3 has 14 amino acids. DNA of the CDR3: TGTGTCAGCAGAAGACAGAGCGGCAATCAGCCCCAGCATTTT. Translated: CVSRRQSGNQPQHF.

A note on this clonotype: This sequence may be a read error, since a much larger clone differs from it by one base. The CDR3 bases are TGTGCCAGCAGGGGCCCGGGACAGGGGGAGAACACTGAAGCTCTCTTT. The encoded protein is CASRGPGQGENTEALF. The gene calls are TRBV28 and TRBJ1-1; 11 bases are shared with TRBD1. Germline V lookup: CDR1 MDHEN, CDR2 SYDVKM. There are 16 residues in the CDR3.

With respect to this clonotype: A junction end diverges from the germline sequence, so it may reflect a read error. The chain employs TRBV20-1 and TRBJ1-5; D is uncertain. Germline CDR1 reads DFQATT; CDR2 reads SNEGSKA (reference sequence). This CDR3 contains 13 residues. The CDR3 sequence is CSATRSSNQPQHF. As DNA, the CDR3 is TGTAGTGCTACGAGGAGTAGCAATCAGCCCCAGCATTTT.

A word on this clonotype: At one end, the junction sequence differs from germline, possibly due to a read error. This sequence joins TRBV5-4 and TRBJ1-6; the D is unclear. Germline values: CDR1 SGHNT, CDR2 YYREEE (reference sequence). The CDR3 extends over 15 amino acids. The CDR3 sequence is CTSSLARRDNSPLHF. The CDR3 bases are TGTACCAGCAGCTTGGCCCGACGGGATAATTCACCCCTCCACTTT.

Regarding this clonotype: The junction differs from germline at one of its ends, possibly a read error. The chain carries TRBV28 and TRBJ2-7; TRBD2 matches 7 bases. CDR1 is MDHEN and CDR2 is SYDVKM in the germline V gene. The CDR3 spans 17 residues. Here the CDR3 reads CASSLFGTIGRLYDQYF. CDR3 sequence (DNA): TGTGCCAGCAGTTTATTTGGGACTATCGGGAGACTCTACGATCAGTACTTC.

The rearrangement joins TRBV20-1 to TRBJ2-1, with D possibly called TRBD1 or TRBD2 (7 bases each). Germline loops: CDR1 DFQATT, CDR2 SNEGSKA (reference sequence). The CDR3 contains 14 residues. Trimming stripped 7 bases from V and 8 bases from J, with 21 bases between. CDR3 in DNA: TGCAGTGGCGGCCCCCAGGGGGGGCCCGATGAGCAGTTCTTC. It encodes CSGGPQGGPDEQFF.

This CDR3 reads CASSLTNRGVDGYTF. CDR3 bases: TGTGCCAGCAGTTTAACTAACCGCGGTGTGGATGGCTACACCTTC. The chain joins TRBV12-3 or TRBV12-4 to TRBJ1-2; D is unclear. The ends were cut back, 2 bases at V and 6 bases at J, with 16 bases in the middle. The CDR3 spans 15 residues.

This sequence joins TRBV24-1 and TRBJ2-5; a possible D gene is TRBD2 (5 bases). Germline CDR1 is KGHDR and CDR2 is SFDVKD. V lost 6 bases and J 7 bases, leaving 11 bases between the germline ends. There are 12 residues in the CDR3. The CDR3 nucleotides read TGTGCCACCAGTTCCGGGGATAGGACCCAGTACTTC. This codes for CATSSGDRTQYF.

Worth noting for this clonotype: Given the absence of the conserved phenylalanine or tryptophan at the CDR3 end, a read error is likely. V gene TRBV6-1 combines with J gene TRBJ1-1; tentative D call: TRBD1 (5 bases). Trimming removed 6 bases at V and 6 bases at J, with 14 bases between. Germline V gives CDR1 MNHNS, CDR2 SASEGT. There are 13 residues in the CDR3. The CDR3 reads CASRWDGNAEAFL. CDR3 bases: TGTGCCAGCAGGTGGGACGGTAACGCTGAAGCTTTCTTA.

Concerning this clonotype: The germline gene is not matched at one end of the junction; a read error may be the cause. CDR3 bases: TGCAGTTCTAGAGCCCTTGTGGGGTTCCATGGCTACACCTTC. It yields the protein CSSRALVGFHGYTF. The chain employs TRBV20-1 and TRBJ1-2, with D unresolved. Germline CDR1 is DFQATT and CDR2 is SNEGSKA (reference sequence). The length of the CDR3 is 14 residues.